This T cell receptor beta chain was identified in a study of long-term antiretroviral therapy in people with HIV. There are 14 residues in the CDR3. V gave up 3 bases and J gave up 3 bases; unmatched junction bases: 3. Germline values: CDR1 SEHNR, CDR2 FQNEAQ (reference sequence). The assay, immunoSEQ v3.0, was run at survey level. Method: immunoSEQ multiplex PCR; TCRdb's copy keeps in-frame clones and lacks some. The sample holds approximately 30,000 clones, roughly 84% seen once. The rearrangement uses TRBV7-9 and TRBJ2-7; 9 nucleotides align to TRBD1. The sequencing used unsorted PBMCs, collected 0.4 years after starting antiretroviral therapy. The clonotype comes from a man aged 18 to 35 with HIV. CDR3 sequence reads: CASSFLDRGYEQYF. CDR3 nucleotides: TGTGCCAGCAGCTTCTTGGACAGGGGCTACGAGCAGTACTTC.